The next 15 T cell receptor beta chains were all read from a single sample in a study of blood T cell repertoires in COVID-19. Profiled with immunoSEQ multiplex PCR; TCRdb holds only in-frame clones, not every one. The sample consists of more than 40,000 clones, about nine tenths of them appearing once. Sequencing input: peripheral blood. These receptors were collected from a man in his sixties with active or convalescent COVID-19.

The CDR3 DNA is TGTGCCAGCAGGACGGGACTCCAAGAGACCCAGTACTTC. This translates into CASRTGLQETQYF. V gene TRBV6-5 combines with J gene TRBJ2-5, with D possibly being TRBD2 (6 bases). This CDR3 has 13 amino acids. CDR1 is MNHEY, CDR2 SVGAGI, per germline. V dropped 6 bases and J dropped 1 base, with 9 bases sitting between them.

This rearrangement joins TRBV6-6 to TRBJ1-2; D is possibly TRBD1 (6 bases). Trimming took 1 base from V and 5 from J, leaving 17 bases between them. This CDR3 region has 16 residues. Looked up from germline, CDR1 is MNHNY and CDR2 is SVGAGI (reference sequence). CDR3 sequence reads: CASSYYPSEGGYGYTF. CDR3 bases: TGTGCCAGCAGTTACTACCCCTCGGAGGGGGGGTATGGCTACACCTTC.

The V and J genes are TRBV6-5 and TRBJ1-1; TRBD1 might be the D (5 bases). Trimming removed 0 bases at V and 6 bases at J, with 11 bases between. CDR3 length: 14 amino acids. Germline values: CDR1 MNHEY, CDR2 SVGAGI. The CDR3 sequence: CASSYSEQVAEAFF. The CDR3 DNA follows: TGTGCCAGCAGTTACTCAGAACAGGTGGCTGAAGCTTTCTTT.

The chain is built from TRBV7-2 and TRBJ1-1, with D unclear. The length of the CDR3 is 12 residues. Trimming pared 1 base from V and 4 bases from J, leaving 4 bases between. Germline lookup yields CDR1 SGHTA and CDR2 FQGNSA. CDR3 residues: CASSLVSTEAFF. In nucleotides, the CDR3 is TGTGCCAGCAGCTTAGTCAGCACTGAAGCTTTCTTT.

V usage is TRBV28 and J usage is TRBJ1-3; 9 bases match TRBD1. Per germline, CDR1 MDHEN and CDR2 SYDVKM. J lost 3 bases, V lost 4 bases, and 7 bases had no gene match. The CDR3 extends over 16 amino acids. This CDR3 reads CASSWGTGTFGNTIYF. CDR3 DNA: TGTGCCAGCAGTTGGGGGACAGGGACTTTTGGAAACACCATATATTTT.

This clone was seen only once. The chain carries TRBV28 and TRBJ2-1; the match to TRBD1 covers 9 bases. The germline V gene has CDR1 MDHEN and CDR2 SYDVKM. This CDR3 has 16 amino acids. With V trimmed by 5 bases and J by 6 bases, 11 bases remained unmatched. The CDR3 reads CASSPLPGQGRNEQFF. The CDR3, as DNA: TGTGCCAGCAGTCCCCTCCCGGGACAGGGCCGCAATGAGCAGTTCTTC.

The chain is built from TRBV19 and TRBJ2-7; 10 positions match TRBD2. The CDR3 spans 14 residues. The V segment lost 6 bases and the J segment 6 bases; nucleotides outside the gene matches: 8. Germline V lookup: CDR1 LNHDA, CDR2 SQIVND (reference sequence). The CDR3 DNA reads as TGTGCCAGTAGCCCAGGTAGCGGGGGGCGCGAGCAGTACTTC. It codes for CASSPGSGGREQYF.

The CDR3 nucleotides are TGTGCCATCCCTAGACAGGGGGCATCAGAGACCCAGTACTTC. This gives the protein CAIPRQGASETQYF. This chain uses TRBV19 with TRBJ2-5; 10 nucleotides match TRBD1. CDR1 and CDR2 from the germline V gene are LNHDA and SQIVND (reference sequence). V lost 10 bases and J lost 4; bases outside the gene matches: 9. This CDR3 is 14 amino acids long.

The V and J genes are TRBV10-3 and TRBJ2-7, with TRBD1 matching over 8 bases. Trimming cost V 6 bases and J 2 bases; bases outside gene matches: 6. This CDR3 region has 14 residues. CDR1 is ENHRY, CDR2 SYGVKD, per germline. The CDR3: CAIRRTGSPYEQYF. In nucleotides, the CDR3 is TGTGCCATCAGGAGGACAGGGTCGCCCTACGAGCAGTACTTC.

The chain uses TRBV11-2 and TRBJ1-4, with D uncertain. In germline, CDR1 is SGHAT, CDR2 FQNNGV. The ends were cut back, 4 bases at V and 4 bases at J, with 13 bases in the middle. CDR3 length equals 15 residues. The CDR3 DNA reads TGTGCCAGCAGCTCTCTCAGACTGATTAATGAAAAACTGTTTTTT. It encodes CASSSLRLINEKLFF. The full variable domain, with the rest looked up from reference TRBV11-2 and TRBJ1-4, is EAGVAQSPRYKIIEKRQSVAFWCNPISGHATLYWYQQILGQGPKLLIQFQNNGVVDDSQLPKDRFSAERLKGVDSTLKIQPAKLEDSAVYLCASSSLRLINEKLFFGSGTQLSVL.

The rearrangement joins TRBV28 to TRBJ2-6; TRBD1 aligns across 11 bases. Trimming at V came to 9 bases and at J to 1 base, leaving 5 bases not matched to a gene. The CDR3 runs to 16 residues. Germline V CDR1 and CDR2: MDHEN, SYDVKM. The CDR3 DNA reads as TGTGCCAGTTCCGGGACAGGGGGATCTGGGGCCAACGTCCTGACTTTC. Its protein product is CASSGTGGSGANVLTF.

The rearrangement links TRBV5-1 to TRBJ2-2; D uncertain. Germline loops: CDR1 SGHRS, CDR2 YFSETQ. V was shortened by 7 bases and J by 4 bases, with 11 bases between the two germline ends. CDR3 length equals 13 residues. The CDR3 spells CASGGQSTGELFF. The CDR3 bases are TGCGCCAGCGGCGGCCAATCCACCGGGGAGCTGTTTTTT.

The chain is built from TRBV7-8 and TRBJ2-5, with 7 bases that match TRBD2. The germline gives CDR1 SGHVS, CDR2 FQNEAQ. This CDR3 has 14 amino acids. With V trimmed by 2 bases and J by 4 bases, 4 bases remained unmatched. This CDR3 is CASSLSLAVETQYF. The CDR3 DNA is TGTGCCAGCAGCTTAAGTCTAGCGGTAGAGACCCAGTACTTC.

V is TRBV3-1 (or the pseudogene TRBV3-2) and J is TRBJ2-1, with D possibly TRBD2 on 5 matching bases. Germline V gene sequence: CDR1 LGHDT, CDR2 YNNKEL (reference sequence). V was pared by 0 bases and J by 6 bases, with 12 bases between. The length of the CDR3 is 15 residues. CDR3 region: CASSQDFLTTNEQFF. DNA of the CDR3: TGTGCCAGCAGCCAAGATTTTCTGACTACCAATGAGCAGTTCTTC.

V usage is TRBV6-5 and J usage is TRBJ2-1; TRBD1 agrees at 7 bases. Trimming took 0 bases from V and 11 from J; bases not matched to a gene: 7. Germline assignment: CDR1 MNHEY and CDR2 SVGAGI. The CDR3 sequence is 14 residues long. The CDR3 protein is CASSYSRQGGKQFF. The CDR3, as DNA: TGTGCCAGCAGTTACTCGAGACAGGGCGGAAAGCAGTTCTTC.